This TCR beta chain was recorded in a study of graft-versus-host responses after intestinal transplantation. In the study overall: Transplant types were multivisceral, liver-intestinal, or isolated intestinal.

CDR3 size: 13 residues. Germline V lookup: CDR1 MNHEY, CDR2 SVGAGI. V was shortened by 3 bases and J by 0 bases, with 3 bases between the two germline ends. Overall study results and limits: Graft-donor T cell macrochimerism coincided with high graft-versus-host to host-versus-graft clonal ratios in allografts. Researchers found GvH clones in recipient marrow, and some showed up first in ileum or blood. Early declines in HvG clones that occurred post-transplant were associated with peak circulating GvH clone levels.

Comments on this clone: Its antigen remains unidentified.

Tissue from the graft was processed to free its intraepithelial and lamina propria lymphocytes. Profiling relied on immunoSEQ multiplex PCR, and the TCRdb table lists in-frame clones only, not all of them. In the table there are about 8,100 clones, roughly two thirds of which are singletons. The sequence was obtained from a human patient who received an intestinal transplant, so some T cells may come from the graft donor. Sequenced here: ileum tissue, sampled 450 to 470 days after transplant. V and J are TRBV6-5 and TRBJ1-5, with no clear D. Here the CDR3 reads CASSYDSNQPQHF. CDR3 sequence (DNA): TGTGCCAGCAGTTATGATAGCAATCAGCCCCAGCATTTT.